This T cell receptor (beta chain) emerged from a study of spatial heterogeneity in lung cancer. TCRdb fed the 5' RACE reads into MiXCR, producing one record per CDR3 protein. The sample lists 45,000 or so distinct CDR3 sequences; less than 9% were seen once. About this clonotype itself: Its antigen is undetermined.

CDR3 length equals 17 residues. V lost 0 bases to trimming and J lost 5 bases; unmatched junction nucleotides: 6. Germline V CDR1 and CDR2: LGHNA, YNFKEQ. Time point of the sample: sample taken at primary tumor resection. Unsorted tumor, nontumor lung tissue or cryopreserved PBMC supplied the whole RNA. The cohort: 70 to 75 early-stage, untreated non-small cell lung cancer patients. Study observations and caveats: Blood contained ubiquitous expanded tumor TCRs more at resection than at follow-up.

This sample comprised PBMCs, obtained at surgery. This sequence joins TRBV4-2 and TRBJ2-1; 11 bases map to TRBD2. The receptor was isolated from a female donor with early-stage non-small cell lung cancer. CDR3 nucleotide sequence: TGTGCCAGCAGCCAAGATACGGGACTAGCGGAAAACAATGAGCAGTTCTTC. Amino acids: CASSQDTGLAENNEQFF.